This passage covers 7 T cell receptor beta chains from one sample sequenced in a study of T-cell reconstitution after alpha-beta-depleted transplantation in children. As it was prepared, the TCRbeta library received unique molecular identifiers. TCRdb ran MiXCR on the PCR reads and lists one entry per CDR3 protein. The table includes a few hundred thousand distinct CDR3 sequences, 9.5% to 13% detected once. This sample comprised PBMCs, obtained before TCRalphabeta/CD19-depleted stem cell transplant. These receptors all stem from a boy under two years old with acute myeloid leukemia, due to receive a stem cell transplant.

The V and J genes are TRBV21-1 and TRBJ2-6. TRBV21-1 is recorded as a pseudogene. The CDR3 is 11 amino acids. Written as DNA, the CDR3 is TGTGCGAGGGGTGGGGCCAACGTCCTGACTTTC. It yields the protein CARGGANVLTF.

Ten or more counts support this clonotype. This chain joins TRBV7-9 and TRBJ1-1; D is perhaps TRBD1 (6 bases). CDR1 is SEHNR and CDR2 is FQNEAQ in the germline V gene (reference sequence). V shed 1 base and J shed 1 base, with 16 bases lying between them. The CDR3 runs to 17 residues. The CDR3 nucleotides read TGTGCCAGCAGCTTAGTCAGGGTGGGACAAGCGAACACTGAAGCTTTCTTT. It encodes CASSLVRVGQANTEAFF.

This clonotype was recorded many times. This sequence joins TRBV7-7 and TRBJ2-2; D unclear. Looked up from germline, CDR1 is SSHAT and CDR2 is FNYEAQ (reference sequence). The CDR3 consists of 16 residues. The V end lost 3 bases, the J end lost 1 base, and 12 bases lay between the germline ends. The CDR3 reads CASSFGFTGNTGELFF. Here the CDR3 DNA reads TGTGCCAGCAGCTTCGGGTTTACCGGGAACACCGGGGAGCTGTTTTTT.

This clonotype was picked up a small number of times. The rearrangement links TRBV18 to TRBJ1-1; TRBD1 is a possible D gene (5 bases). Per the germline V gene, CDR1 is KGHSH and CDR2 is LQKENI. The V end was cut by 10 bases, the J end by 1 base, with 19 bases between. The CDR3 is made up of 15 amino acids. CDR3 DNA: TGTGCCACCACACCTGAGGTGGGACGGAACACTGAAGCTTTCTTT. Translation: CATTPEVGRNTEAFF.

The chain uses TRBV3-1 and TRBJ2-3; D call uncertain. Trimming left V 5 bases short and J 4 bases short, with 10 bases between. This CDR3 comprises 13 residues. Germline lookup yields CDR1 LGHDT and CDR2 YNNKEL (reference sequence). CDR3 region: CASSGVSSDTQYF. The CDR3 nucleotides are TGTGCCAGCAGCGGGGTTAGCTCAGATACGCAGTATTTT.

This clonotype was seen a handful of times. The chain joins TRBV7-9 to TRBJ2-7; D remains unclear. This CDR3 comprises 13 residues. CDR1 is SEHNR, CDR2 FQNEAQ, per germline (reference sequence). The germline V and J ends were trimmed by 3 bases and 0 bases, with 6 bases remaining between them. DNA for the CDR3: TGTGCCAGCAGCTTCGAGGTCTCCTACGAGCAGTACTTC. Protein product: CASSFEVSYEQYF.

This clonotype has a handful of counts. The rearrangement links TRBV6-2 or TRBV6-3 to TRBJ2-7, with D uncertain. The germline CDR1 and CDR2 sequences are MNHEY and SVGEGT. The length of the CDR3 is 13 residues. V lost 4 bases to trimming and J lost 6 bases, with 13 bases between them. The CDR3 loop is CASSSTTRREQYF. In DNA, the CDR3 is TGTGCCAGCAGTTCCACCACCCGGCGCGAGCAGTACTTC.